A single sample is the source of the 30 T cell receptor beta chains below, sequenced in a study of T cell responses to AZD1222 COVID-19 vaccine. Only in-frame clones appear in the TCRdb table, and some are missing; sequencing was by immunoSEQ multiplex PCR. Of under 90,000 clones listed, 83% are singletons. Sequencing was performed on peripheral blood, taken 28 days after the second AZD1222 dose. These receptors were taken from an adult who received the AZD1222 COVID-19 vaccine.

The chain recombines TRBV28 with TRBJ2-7; the match to TRBD1 covers 8 bases. The CDR3 runs to 15 residues. From germline, CDR1 is MDHEN and CDR2 SYDVKM. V gave up 5 bases and J gave up 3 bases; unmatched junction bases: 9. The CDR3 is CASSRGTGTFYEQYF. Written as DNA, the CDR3 is TGTGCCAGCAGTCGGGGGACAGGAACCTTCTACGAGCAGTACTTC.

On this clone itself: At one end the junction does not follow the germline gene, possibly because of a read error. The chain joins TRBV5-8 to TRBJ1-3, with D maybe TRBD1 (6 bases). Germline V lookup: CDR1 SGHTS, CDR2 YDEGEE. The CDR3 length is 14 residues. The CDR3 loop reads CASNTGTPGSTIYF. DNA for the CDR3: TGTGCCAGCAACACCGGGACACCGGGAAGCACCATATATTTT.

The J gene is TRBJ1-4, the V gene TRBV5-1, with D uncertain. This CDR3 has 16 residues. V was pared by 4 bases and J by 6 bases, with 19 bases between. Germline lookup yields CDR1 SGHRS and CDR2 YFSETQ. CDR3 DNA sequence: TGCGCCAGCAGCCCGGCGCCGGGAGACACCTATGAAAAACTGTTTTTT. Protein product: CASSPAPGDTYEKLFF.

This clone counts as medium-sized. V is TRBV3-1 (or the pseudogene TRBV3-2) and J is TRBJ2-3; 7 positions match TRBD2. The junction had 8 bases not matched to a gene; V was cut back by 0 bases and J by 5 bases. Germline V gene sequence: CDR1 LGHDT, CDR2 YNNKEL (reference sequence). The CDR3 has 16 amino acids. The CDR3 DNA reads TGTGCCAGCAGCCAAGATTGGGGCGGGAGTGGAGATACGCAGTATTTT. The encoded protein is CASSQDWGGSGDTQYF.

The chain uses TRBV28 and TRBJ2-7; D perhaps matches TRBD1 (6 bases). The CDR3 consists of 16 residues. In germline, CDR1 is MDHEN, CDR2 SYDVKM. V lost 2 bases and J lost 2, with 16 bases in between. The CDR3 protein is CASSLTARTVTYEQYF. DNA of the CDR3: TGTGCCAGCAGTTTAACCGCTCGGACAGTTACCTACGAGCAGTACTTC.

The rearrangement links TRBV6-1 to TRBJ1-4; D is undetermined. The germline CDR1 and CDR2 sequences are MNHNS and SASEGT. This CDR3 contains 15 residues. Trimming shortened V by 3 bases and J by 0 bases, and 8 bases separated the two germline ends. This CDR3 is CASSEVWSTNEKLFF. The CDR3 DNA sequence: TGTGCCAGCAGTGAGGTTTGGTCAACTAATGAAAAACTGTTTTTT.

This clone was observed a few times. Other DNA sequences within the sample encode an identical CDR3. This chain links TRBV6-5 with TRBJ2-1; D call uncertain. V lost 0 bases to trimming and J lost 3 bases, with 9 bases between them. The germline CDR1 and CDR2 sequences are MNHEY and SVGAGI. CDR3 size: 15 residues. The chain's CDR3 is CASSYSPAIYNEQFF. As DNA, the CDR3 is TGTGCCAGCAGTTACTCTCCAGCCATCTACAATGAGCAGTTCTTC.

A single count supports this clone. The chain has TRBV6-1 and TRBJ1-5, with TRBD1 as a possible D gene (5 bases). Germline V CDR1 and CDR2: MNHNS, SASEGT. Trimming stripped 0 bases from V and 6 bases from J, with 12 bases between. The CDR3 is 15 residues long. The DNA for the CDR3 is TGTGCCAGCAGTGAAGCCTCAGGGAGTACTCAGCCCCAGCATTTT. It encodes CASSEASGSTQPQHF.

This clone was seen once. The rearrangement uses TRBV19 and TRBJ2-7; 14 nucleotides agree with TRBD2. This CDR3 region has 19 residues. With V trimmed by 5 bases and J by 1 base, 13 bases remained unmatched. The germline gives CDR1 LNHDA, CDR2 SQIVND (reference sequence). The CDR3, as DNA: TGTGCCAGTAGTCCCTCTGGGACTAGCGGGAGTCAGGGGTCCTACGAGCAGTACTTC. Protein product: CASSPSGTSGSQGSYEQYF.

J is TRBJ2-1 and V is TRBV7-2; 10 bases map to TRBD2. The CDR3 length is 18 residues. The germline V gene has CDR1 SGHTA and CDR2 FQGNSA. Trimming removed 1 base from V and 4 bases from J; junction bases left unmatched: 10. The CDR3 nucleotides read TGTGCCAGCAGCTTAGATCGAGTGAGCGGGAGGGCTTACAATGAGCAGTTCTTC. This sequence encodes CASSLDRVSGRAYNEQFF.

The gene calls are TRBV6-5 and TRBJ2-7; tentative D call: TRBD2 (5 bases). The CDR3 totals 14 residues. Trimming removed 2 bases at V and 5 bases at J, with 13 bases between. Germline CDR1 is MNHEY and CDR2 is SVGAGI. The CDR3 loop reads CASSYERSHDEQYF. CDR3 in DNA: TGTGCCAGCAGTTACGAGCGGTCTCACGACGAGCAGTACTTC.

The rearrangement links TRBV30 to TRBJ2-5, with TRBD2 identical over 7 bases. The CDR3 extends over 15 amino acids. The germline V gene encodes CDR1 GTSNPN and CDR2 SVGIG (reference sequence). Trimming at V came to 4 bases and at J to 4 bases, leaving 12 bases not matched to a gene. The CDR3 nucleotides are TGTGCCTGGACTCTAAGGGGAGGGCCGGGAGAGACCCAGTACTTC. It translates to CAWTLRGGPGETQYF.

The chain recombines TRBV28 with TRBJ2-3; 15 bases align to TRBD2. Unmatched junction bases numbered 4, after V lost 6 bases and J lost 12 bases. CDR3 length: 13 residues. The germline V gene has CDR1 MDHEN and CDR2 SYDVKM. CDR3 sequence (DNA): TGTGCCAGCAGCAGGACTAGCGGGAGGGCCCAGTATTTT. Amino acid sequence: CASSRTSGRAQYF.

This chain joins TRBV11-3 and TRBJ2-3; no clear D gene. V was pared by 4 bases and J by 0 bases, with 8 bases between. The CDR3 length is 14 residues. Germline CDR1 SGHNT, CDR2 YENEEA. In DNA form, the CDR3 reads TGTGCCAGCAGCTGGGCCGCGAGCACAGATACGCAGTATTTT. This codes for CASSWAASTDTQYF.

The chain carries TRBV28 and TRBJ1-1; 7 nucleotides agree with TRBD1. Unmatched junction bases numbered 11, after V lost 5 bases and J lost 5 bases. The germline V gene encodes CDR1 MDHEN and CDR2 SYDVKM. The CDR3 sequence is 15 residues long. Written as DNA, the CDR3 is TGTGCCAGCAGTCCCCGGGCAGGGGGGGGAACTGAAGCTTTCTTT. Translation: CASSPRAGGGTEAFF.

This clone was counted between two and nine times. J is TRBJ1-5 and V is TRBV29-1; weak D call: TRBD1 (5 bases). This CDR3 is built from 13 residues. Trimming took off 6 bases at V and 9 bases at J, with 18 bases between the two ends. Germline V CDR1 and CDR2: SQVTM, ANQGSEA. Here the CDR3 DNA reads TGCAGCGTGTCTGGGACGGCGATTGGGCCCCAGCATTTT. Protein product: CSVSGTAIGPQHF.

CDR3 amino acids: CASSLVGQGNQPQHF. The DNA for the CDR3 is TGTGCCAGCAGCTTAGTAGGGCAGGGGAATCAGCCCCAGCATTTT. The chain links TRBV7-8 to TRBJ1-5; TRBD1 might be the D (6 bases). This CDR3 spans 15 amino acids. The V end was cut by 1 base, the J end by 4 bases, with 11 bases between. Germline-derived CDR1 and CDR2 are SGHVS and FQNEAQ.

The V and J genes are TRBV28 and TRBJ1-3; D is perhaps TRBD1 (5 bases). CDR1 and CDR2 from the germline V gene are MDHEN and SYDVKM. Deletions cut 2 bases from V and 3 bases from J, with 8 bases between. This CDR3 region has 14 residues. DNA for the CDR3: TGTGCCAGCAGTTTACAGGGCGGTGGAAACACCATATATTTT. It codes for CASSLQGGGNTIYF. The full variable domain, rest sourced from reference TRBV28 and TRBJ1-3, is DVKVTQSSRYLVKRTGEKVFLECVQDMDHENMFWYRQDPGLGLRLIYFSYDVKMKEKGDIPEGYSVSREKKERFSLILESASTNQTSMYLCASSLQGGGNTIYFGEGSWLTVV.

The chain combines TRBV19 with TRBJ1-1; maybe TRBD1 (6 bases). Trimming took off 3 bases at V and 1 base at J, with 12 bases between the two ends. The CDR3 is 15 residues long. Germline CDR1 and CDR2: LNHDA and SQIVND (reference sequence). CDR3 protein: CASSIATGQNTEAFF. The CDR3 bases are TGTGCCAGTAGTATTGCGACAGGCCAGAACACTGAAGCTTTCTTT.

This clone appeared a few times. CDR3 DNA sequence: TGTGCCAGCAGCCCAGCGAACTATGGCTACACCTTC. This encodes CASSPANYGYTF. This chain joins TRBV5-6 and TRBJ1-2; no definite D call. This CDR3 comprises 12 residues. Per germline, CDR1 SGHDT and CDR2 YYEEEE. Between the trimmed V and J ends, which lost 4 bases and 2 bases, there was a span of 6 bases.

The rearrangement joins TRBV5-4 to TRBJ2-3; TRBD2 agrees at 7 bases. The CDR3 runs 14 residues. The J segment lost 6 bases and the V segment lost 2 bases, leaving 6 bases of the junction unmatched. Germline V gene lookup returns CDR1 SGHNT and CDR2 YYREEE (reference sequence). The CDR3, as DNA: TGTGCCAGCAGCTTAGAGGCCGGGGGGGATACGCAGTATTTT. As protein: CASSLEAGGDTQYF. The full variable domain, in which reference TRBV5-4 and TRBJ2-3 provide the parts outside the CDR3, is ETGVTQSPTHLIKTRGQQVTLRCSSQSGHNTVSWYQQALGQGPQFIFQYYREEENGRGNFPPRFSGLQFPNYSSELNVNALELDDSALYLCASSLEAGGDTQYFGPGTRLTVL.

CDR3 amino acids: CASRGARDYGYTF. The CDR3 coding sequence is TGCGCCAGCAGAGGCGCCAGGGACTATGGCTACACCTTC. The chain employs TRBV4-3 and TRBJ1-2, with TRBD1 as a possible D gene (5 bases). Germline V gene data show CDR1 as LGHNA and CDR2 as YSLEER. The ends were cut back, 6 bases at V and 3 bases at J, with 11 bases in the middle. The length of the CDR3 is 13 residues.

The V and J genes are TRBV5-6 and TRBJ1-6; no reliable D call. This CDR3 has 14 residues. From germline, CDR1 is SGHDT and CDR2 YYEEEE. Trimming left V 4 bases short and J 8 bases short, with 13 bases between. CDR3 amino acids: CASSAEPLYSPLHF. As DNA, the CDR3 is TGTGCCAGCAGCGCCGAGCCTTTGTATTCACCCCTCCACTTT.

The chain has TRBV9 and TRBJ2-2, with 12 positions matching TRBD2. Germline loops: CDR1 SGDLS, CDR2 YYNGEE. Trimming removed 4 bases from V and 4 bases from J; junction bases left unmatched: 2. This CDR3 is built from 15 residues. DNA of the CDR3: TGTGCCAGCAGCCTAGCGGGAGGGCGCACCGGGGAGCTGTTTTTT. Translation: CASSLAGGRTGELFF.

This clone was recorded only once. V gene TRBV5-6 combines with J gene TRBJ2-3; D gene unclear. V lost 4 bases, J lost 3 bases, and 9 bases lay in between. Germline CDR1 reads SGHDT; CDR2 reads YYEEEE. The CDR3 is made up of 13 amino acids. The CDR3 is CASSVDTTDTQYF. DNA of the CDR3: TGTGCCAGCAGCGTGGATACTACAGATACGCAGTATTTT.

The table lists this clone with a few counts. The V gene is TRBV28, the J gene TRBJ2-2; a weak D match, TRBD2 (6 bases). The CDR3 sequence is 15 residues long. From germline, CDR1 is MDHEN and CDR2 SYDVKM. V lost 6 bases and J 0 bases, leaving 11 bases between the germline ends. The CDR3 DNA follows: TGTGCCAGCAGGCCGGGACTCACGAACACCGGGGAGCTGTTTTTT. Translated, it gives CASRPGLTNTGELFF.

This clone was counted a single time. As DNA, the CDR3 is TGTGCCAGCAGTGACTCTTCCTATGGCTACACCTTC. As protein: CASSDSSYGYTF. The rearrangement uses TRBV6-4 and TRBJ1-2, with D unresolved. V dropped 0 bases and J dropped 4 bases, with 3 bases sitting between them. The V gene's germline CDR1 is MRHNA and CDR2 SNTAGT. This CDR3 has 12 amino acids.

This chain joins TRBV7-3 and TRBJ1-2, with 7 bases matching TRBD1. The CDR3 extends over 15 amino acids. The V segment lost 1 base and the J segment 4 bases; nucleotides outside the gene matches: 6. Germline CDR1 SGHTA, CDR2 FQGTGA. This chain's CDR3 is CASSLNPGQSYGYTF. As DNA, the CDR3 is TGTGCCAGCAGCTTAAACCCGGGACAGTCCTATGGCTACACCTTC.

This clone was detected a few times. The V gene is TRBV6-2 or TRBV6-3, the J gene TRBJ1-1, with D unresolved. There are 12 residues in the CDR3. V lost 2 bases and J lost 5, with 6 bases in between. Germline CDR1 is MNHEY and CDR2 is SVGEGT. CDR3 amino acids: CASSYTGTEAFF. The CDR3 bases are TGTGCCAGCAGTTACACGGGGACTGAAGCTTTCTTT.

The chain links TRBV28 to TRBJ1-1; D gene unclear. Germline V gene data show CDR1 as MDHEN and CDR2 as SYDVKM. V was cut by 5 bases and J by 8 bases, with 12 bases left in between. The CDR3 runs to 12 residues. The CDR3 nucleotides are TGTGCCAGCAGTCCTGGGTCCTGGGAAGCTTTCTTT. Its protein product is CASSPGSWEAFF.